The 14 T cell receptor beta chains reported below all come from one sample, sequenced in a study of cytomegalovirus exposure and HLA in healthy donors. PCR amplification relied on 60 Vbeta primers (plus 13 Jbeta primers). Libraries were prepared by immunoSEQ multiplex PCR; TCRdb keeps only in-frame clonotypes and omits some of them. The sample includes tens of thousands of clones, about nine tenths of them seen just once. Sequenced: PBMCs. The receptor source for this set is a man younger than 30 in good health and CMV-seronegative.

The chain's CDR3 is CASSSFILQGANYGYTF. The CDR3 DNA sequence: TGTGCCAGCAGTTCCTTCATTCTGCAGGGGGCTAACTATGGCTACACCTTC. The chain links TRBV27 to TRBJ1-2, with TRBD1 identical over 7 bases. The CDR3 loop spans 17 amino acids. V dropped 4 bases and J dropped 0; count of bases not matched to a gene: 11. Germline CDR1 is MNHEY and CDR2 is SMNVEV (reference sequence).

The chain has TRBV7-8 and TRBJ2-5; 10 positions agree with TRBD1. This CDR3 is built from 15 residues. CDR1 and CDR2 (germline): SGHVS, FQNEAQ. The V and J ends lost 5 bases and 5 bases, in that order; junction bases with no gene match: 8. The CDR3, as DNA: TGTGCCAGCAGCAGGGACAGGGGCAGTAGGGAGACCCAGTACTTC. As protein: CASSRDRGSRETQYF.

This chain uses TRBV7-2 with TRBJ1-2; a possible D gene is TRBD1 (6 bases). This CDR3 has 15 residues. Germline loops: CDR1 SGHTA, CDR2 FQGNSA. V lost 1 base and J lost 5, with 14 bases in between. The CDR3 nucleotides read TGTGCCAGCAGCTTAGAACAGGGAAGGTTGTATGGCTACACCTTC. Translation gives CASSLEQGRLYGYTF.

The chain links TRBV28 to TRBJ2-5; TRBD1 agrees at 7 bases. The CDR3 contains 14 residues. In germline, CDR1 is MDHEN, CDR2 SYDVKM. The trim removed 6 bases at V and 2 bases at J, leaving 6 bases unmatched. CDR3 coding DNA: TGTGCCAGCAGCACCCCGGACAGGCAAGAGACCCAGTACTTC. Translation: CASSTPDRQETQYF.

V gene TRBV7-8 combines with J gene TRBJ2-5; a possible D gene is TRBD2 (6 bases). This CDR3 region has 16 residues. With 5 bases removed from V and 1 base from J, the gap between germline ends came to 17 bases. Germline CDR1 is SGHVS and CDR2 is FQNEAQ. The CDR3 region is CASSPGERAFQETQYF. For the CDR3, the DNA is TGTGCCAGCAGCCCCGGGGAGCGGGCCTTCCAAGAGACCCAGTACTTC.

CDR3 sequence reads: CASLRAAHVTGELFF. CDR3 nucleotides: TGTGCCAGCTTGCGGGCGGCGCACGTAACCGGGGAGCTGTTTTTT. This chain uses TRBV27 with TRBJ2-2, with a tentative D call TRBD2 (5 bases). V lost 8 bases to trimming and J lost 5 bases, with 18 bases between them. The CDR3 has 15 amino acids. CDR1 is MNHEY, CDR2 SMNVEV, per germline (reference sequence).

The CDR3 reads CASSLTLLVEAFF. The CDR3 bases are TGTGCCAGCAGTTTAACCCTCTTAGTTGAAGCTTTCTTT. V is TRBV28 and J is TRBJ1-1; D is undetermined. The CDR3 is 13 residues long. The germline CDR1 and CDR2 sequences are MDHEN and SYDVKM. V lost 2 bases to trimming and J lost 7 bases, with 11 bases between them.

This chain connects TRBV6-1 to TRBJ1-1, with D uncertain. The germline V gene encodes CDR1 MNHNS and CDR2 SASEGT. The CDR3 extends over 13 amino acids. V shed 4 bases and J shed 2 bases, with 8 bases lying between them. The chain's CDR3 is CASSVGKNTEAFF. CDR3 coding DNA: TGTGCCAGCAGTGTGGGCAAAAACACTGAAGCTTTCTTT.

V and J are TRBV5-4 and TRBJ2-5, with D uncertain. Germline CDR1 reads SGHNT; CDR2 reads YYREEE (reference sequence). The CDR3 is made up of 13 amino acids. With 0 bases removed from V and 7 bases from J, the gap between germline ends came to 10 bases. The CDR3 here is CASSLAITRTQYF. DNA for the CDR3: TGTGCCAGCAGCTTGGCGATTACTCGGACCCAGTACTTC.

V and J are TRBV4-3 and TRBJ1-2; D not resolved. V was clipped by 3 bases and J by 5 bases, with 10 bases between them. Germline V lookup: CDR1 LGHNA, CDR2 YSLEER. The CDR3 consists of 13 residues. The CDR3 sequence is CASSHGLGYGYTF. The CDR3 nucleotides read TGCGCCAGCAGCCACGGTCTAGGTTATGGCTACACCTTC.

V and J are TRBV4-1 and TRBJ1-4, with D maybe TRBD1 (5 bases). V lost 0 bases and J lost 8, with 16 bases in between. The CDR3 is 16 residues long. Germline V gene data show CDR1 as MGHRA and CDR2 as YSYEKL. The CDR3 reads CASSQEIQGLNEKLFF. The DNA for the CDR3 is TGCGCCAGCAGCCAAGAGATTCAGGGTTTGAACGAAAAACTGTTTTTT.

This chain connects TRBV27 to TRBJ2-1, with TRBD2 matching over 10 bases. The CDR3 has 13 residues. Trimming took 2 bases from V and 10 from J; bases not matched to a gene: 2. In germline, CDR1 is MNHEY, CDR2 SMNVEV (reference sequence). Here the CDR3 reads CASSLGAGGEQFF. CDR3 in DNA: TGTGCCAGCAGTTTAGGAGCGGGAGGGGAGCAGTTCTTC.

The J gene is TRBJ1-5, the V gene TRBV4-3; D is unresolved. Germline V gives CDR1 LGHNA, CDR2 YSLEER. The V end was cut by 0 bases, the J end by 9 bases, with 15 bases between. CDR3 length: 15 amino acids. CDR3 DNA: TGCGCCAGCAGCCAAGATCTCAGCGCGTGGTGGCCCCAGCATTTT. This codes for CASSQDLSAWWPQHF.

The chain recombines TRBV6-5 with TRBJ2-7, with D perhaps matching TRBD2 (7 bases). Trimming shortened V by 6 bases and J by 11 bases, and 23 bases separated the two germline ends. Germline-derived CDR1 and CDR2 are MNHEY and SVGAGI. This CDR3 is 14 amino acids long. The CDR3 loop is CASRFGTGGEGEYF. The DNA of the CDR3 is TGTGCCAGCAGATTCGGGACTGGGGGGGAGGGGGAGTACTTC.